This T cell receptor (beta chain) was sequenced for a study of T-cell memory formation after mild COVID-19. Study as a whole: Largely, the TCR clusters proved donor specific.

General study findings and limits: Cross-reactive memory apparently joined, as some responding clones appeared in pre-infection memory. Mainly CM and EM harbored the contracting CD4+ clones; mainly EMRA harbored the CD8+ ones. Contracting clones from day 15 to 85 had balanced CD4/CD8; later expanders favoured CD4+.

Note on this clonotype: The antigen is not known.

TCRdb analysed the 5' RACE reads with MiXCR anew, one entry per CDR3 protein. The top ten clones hold 2% to 2.5% of a sample with roughly 200,000 distinct CDR3 sequences, more than 15% of them seen once. The specimen was PBMCs or a T cell subset sorted from them (not recorded which). The receptor was derived from an adult woman who had mild COVID-19 (a few samples of this study predate the infection). Cell type and time point are not known.

This CDR3 reads CSTTGTGSDTQYF. The CDR3 DNA is TGCAGCACTACGGGGACAGGATCAGATACGCAGTATTTT. The chain has TRBV29-1 and TRBJ2-3; 8 bases match TRBD1. The CDR3 extends over 13 amino acids. V dropped 8 bases and J dropped 4; count of bases not matched to a gene: 8. The germline gives CDR1 SQVTM, CDR2 ANQGSEA.